This T cell receptor (beta chain) was sequenced in a study of regulatory T cells in long-lasting Graves disease. Relying on iRepertoire HTBI primers and Arm-PCR of CDR3 regions, the team built TCR beta libraries. TCRdb redid the calling of the multiplex PCR reads with MiXCR, one entry per CDR3 protein. The sample includes around 500,000 distinct CDR3 sequences, roughly 12% of them seen just once. The time point: newly diagnosed GD, antithyroid drugs for less than 3 months. TCR sequences were obtained from RNA taken from PBMCs. Clinicians diagnosed Graves' disease using American Thyroid Association guidelines. V lost 1 base to trimming and J lost 6 bases, with 13 bases between them. This CDR3 has 15 residues. CDR1 MGHRA and CDR2 YSYEKL come from the germline V gene. This clonotype was seen a few times. No antigen is known for it. Study findings and constraints: With some 2,700 shared public clonotypes, persistent patients exceeded new patients, who shared 966.

These sequences were also reported in another study, on T cells in Graves' hyperthyroidism and ophthalmopathy.

The chain recombines TRBV4-1 with TRBJ1-5; D may be TRBD1 (5 bases). This specimen was peripheral blood mononuclear cells (PBMCs), taken at new diagnosis, from a patient treated with antithyroid drugs. This sequence originates from a man in his thirties or forties with Graves disease. DNA for the CDR3: TGCGCCAGCAGCCAAGCCCCGGTCGGGGGTCAGCCCCAGCATTTT. This sequence encodes CASSQAPVGGQPQHF.